This record looks at one T cell receptor (beta chain) sequence and its context. The antigen is unknown. The entry originates in a study of beta chain features in type 1 diabetes. Looking at the study overall: Across the samples, about 100 million sorted cells were examined in total. Study-wide findings and caveats: Type 1 diabetes patients had TCRB CDR3s that were shorter (moderately but significantly so) in all four CD4+ subsets.

All of the isolated RNA was reverse transcribed, so expressed TCRB transcripts were sequenced. An average roughly 3.6 million reads came from naive, central memory and regulatory T cell samples. Produced via immunoSEQ multiplex PCR; TCRdb's table is partial and in-frame only. The top ten hold about 1% of the sample, which has almost 350,000 clones, roughly a tenth seen once. Germline V gene data show CDR1 as SGHAT and CDR2 as FQNNGV. V shed 8 bases and J shed 2 bases, with 15 bases lying between them. This CDR3 spans 14 amino acids. Material for sequencing was central memory CD4+ T cells from blood. The source of this sequence is a man aged 30-40 years with type 1 diabetes. V gene TRBV11-2 combines with J gene TRBJ2-5; the D is unclear. For the CDR3, the DNA is TGTGCCAGCTGCCTAGTTGGGCTACAAGAGACCCAGTACTTC. Amino acids: CASCLVGLQETQYF.